This record covers a single T cell receptor (beta chain). The antigen is undetermined. This CDR3 has 13 amino acids. From germline, CDR1 is MDHEN and CDR2 SYDVKM. The ends were cut back, 10 bases at V and 0 bases at J, with 12 bases in the middle. This specimen belongs to a study of shared clonotypes between healthy human individuals. Study-wide context: Participating donors consisted of a couple of women and a few men aged 18 to 49.

Data came from immunoSEQ multiplex PCR; TCRdb stores just in-frame clones and leaves some out. This sample yields under 2.5 million clones, of which about nine tenths are seen a single time; approximately 0.39% belongs to the top ten. General study findings and limits: Naive subsets typically showed greater estimated richness than memory subsets.

The source of this sequence is a man aged 18 to 35 in good health. Some clones in this sample may be carry-over from other donors' samples. The chain uses TRBV28 and TRBJ1-2; D unresolved. Specimen: naive CD4+ T cells from PBMCs. Subset of the sample: CD45RA+ positively selected. The CDR3 sequence: CATGEVSNYGYTF. The CDR3 nucleotides read TGTGCCACAGGAGAGGTATCTAACTATGGCTACACCTTC.